Following are 3 T cell receptor beta chains from one sample sequenced in a study of monozygotic twins with inflammatory bowel disease. TCRdb reworked the 5' RACE reads into one entry per CDR3 protein, no DNA. In total, the table holds 150,000 to 200,000 distinct CDR3 sequences. The sequencing input was blood. Receptor source: a human donor with ulcerative colitis or Crohn's disease, or a healthy co-twin of an affected twin (not recorded which).

The V and J genes are TRBV28 and TRBJ1-5; as DNA is missing, the TRBD1 call by TCRdb cannot be tested. CDR3 length: 15 residues. Germline lookup yields CDR1 MDHEN and CDR2 SYDVKM. Here the CDR3 reads CASSLGGWGNQPQHF.

The chain employs TRBV7-2 and TRBJ1-4. This CDR3 is 14 amino acids long. Germline loops: CDR1 SGHTA, CDR2 FQGNSA. The chain's CDR3 is CASSLSRNNEKLFF.

This chain connects TRBV7-3 to TRBJ2-1; the TRBD1 assignment by TCRdb is unverifiable without DNA. The CDR3 length is 14 residues. The germline V gene encodes CDR1 SGHTA and CDR2 FQGTGA. The CDR3 sequence: CASSVAGSIYEQFF.